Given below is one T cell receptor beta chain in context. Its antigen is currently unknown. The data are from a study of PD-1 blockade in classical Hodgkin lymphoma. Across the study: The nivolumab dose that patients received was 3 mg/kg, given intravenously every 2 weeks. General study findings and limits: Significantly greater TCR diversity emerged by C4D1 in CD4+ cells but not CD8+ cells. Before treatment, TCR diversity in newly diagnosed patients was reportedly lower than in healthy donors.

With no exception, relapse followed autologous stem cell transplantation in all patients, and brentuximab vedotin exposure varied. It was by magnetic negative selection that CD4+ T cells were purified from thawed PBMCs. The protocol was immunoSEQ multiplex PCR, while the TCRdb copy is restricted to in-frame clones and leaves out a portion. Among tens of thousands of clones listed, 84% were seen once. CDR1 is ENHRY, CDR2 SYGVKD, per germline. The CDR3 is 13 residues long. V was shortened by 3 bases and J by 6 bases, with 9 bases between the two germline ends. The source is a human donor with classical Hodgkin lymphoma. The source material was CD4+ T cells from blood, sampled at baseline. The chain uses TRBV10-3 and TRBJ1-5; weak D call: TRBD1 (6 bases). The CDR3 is CAISDRGSQPQHF. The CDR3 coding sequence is TGTGCCATCAGTGACAGGGGAAGTCAGCCCCAGCATTTT.